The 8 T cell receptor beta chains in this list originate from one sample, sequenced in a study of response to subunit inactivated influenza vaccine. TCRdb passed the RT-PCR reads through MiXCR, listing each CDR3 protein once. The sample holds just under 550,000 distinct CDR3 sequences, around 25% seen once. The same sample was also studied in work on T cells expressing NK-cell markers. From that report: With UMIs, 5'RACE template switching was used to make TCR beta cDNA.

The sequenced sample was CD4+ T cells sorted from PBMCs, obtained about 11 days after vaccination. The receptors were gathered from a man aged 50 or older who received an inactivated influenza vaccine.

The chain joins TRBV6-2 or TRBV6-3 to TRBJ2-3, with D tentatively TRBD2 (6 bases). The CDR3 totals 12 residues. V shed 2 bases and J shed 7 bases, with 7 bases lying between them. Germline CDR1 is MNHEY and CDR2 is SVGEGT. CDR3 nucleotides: TGTGCCAGCAGTTACGCGGGGTATACGCAGTATTTT. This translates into CASSYAGYTQYF.

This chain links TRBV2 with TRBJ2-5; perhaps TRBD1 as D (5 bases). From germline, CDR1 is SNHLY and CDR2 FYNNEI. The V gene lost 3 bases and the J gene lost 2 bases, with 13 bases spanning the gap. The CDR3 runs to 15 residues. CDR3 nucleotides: TGTGCCAGCAGTGATCTGGTCAGGGCGCAAGAGACCCAGTACTTC. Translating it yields CASSDLVRAQETQYF. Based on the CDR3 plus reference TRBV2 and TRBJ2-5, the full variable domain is EPEVTQTPSHQVTQMGQEVILRCVPISNHLYFYWYRQILGQKVEFLVSFYNNEISEKSEIFDDQFSVERPDGSNFTLKIRSTKLEDSAMYFCASSDLVRAQETQYFGPGTRLLVL.

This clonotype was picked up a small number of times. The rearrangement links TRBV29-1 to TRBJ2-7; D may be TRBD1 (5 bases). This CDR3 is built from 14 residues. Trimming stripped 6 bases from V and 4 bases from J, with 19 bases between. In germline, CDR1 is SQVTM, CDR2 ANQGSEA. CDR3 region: CSVTARQFPYEQYF. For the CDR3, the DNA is TGCAGCGTGACCGCCAGACAGTTCCCGTACGAGCAGTACTTC.

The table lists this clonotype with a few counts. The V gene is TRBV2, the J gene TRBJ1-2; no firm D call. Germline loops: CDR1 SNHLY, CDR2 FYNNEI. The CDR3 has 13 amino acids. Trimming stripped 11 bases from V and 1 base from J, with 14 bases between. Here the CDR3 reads CAGMAGINYGYTF. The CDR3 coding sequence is TGTGCCGGAATGGCGGGAATTAACTATGGCTACACCTTC.

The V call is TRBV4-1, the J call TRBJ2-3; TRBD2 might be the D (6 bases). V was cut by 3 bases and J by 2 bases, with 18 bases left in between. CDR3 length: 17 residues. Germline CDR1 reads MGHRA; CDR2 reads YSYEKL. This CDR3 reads CASSQLGVGGLTDTQYF. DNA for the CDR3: TGCGCCAGCAGCCAGCTGGGGGTCGGGGGACTCACAGATACGCAGTATTTT.

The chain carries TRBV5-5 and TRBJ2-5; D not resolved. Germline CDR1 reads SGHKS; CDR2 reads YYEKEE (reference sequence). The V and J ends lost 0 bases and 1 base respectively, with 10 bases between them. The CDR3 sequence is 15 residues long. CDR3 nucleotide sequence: TGTGCCAGCAGCTTGGACCCTGACCGCCAAGAGACCCAGTACTTC. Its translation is CASSLDPDRQETQYF.

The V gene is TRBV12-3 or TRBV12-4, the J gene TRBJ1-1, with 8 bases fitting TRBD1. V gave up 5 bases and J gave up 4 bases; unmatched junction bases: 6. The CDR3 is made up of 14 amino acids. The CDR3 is CASSPTGEVTEAFF. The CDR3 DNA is TGTGCCAGCAGTCCGACAGGGGAGGTCACTGAAGCTTTCTTT.

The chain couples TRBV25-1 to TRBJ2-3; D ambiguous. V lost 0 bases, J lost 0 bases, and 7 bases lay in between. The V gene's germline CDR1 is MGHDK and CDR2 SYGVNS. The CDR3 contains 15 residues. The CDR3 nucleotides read TGTGCCAGCAGTGAATATATCCGGAGCACAGATACGCAGTATTTT. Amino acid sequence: CASSEYIRSTDTQYF.